This T cell receptor beta chain is from a study of T-cell reconstitution after alpha-beta-depleted transplantation in children. Preparing the TCRbeta library involved the use of unique molecular identifiers. TCRdb passed the PCR reads through MiXCR, listing each CDR3 protein once. The repertoire holds about 500,000 distinct CDR3 sequences, with 30% to 35% as singletons. The CDR3 covers 16 residues. From germline, CDR1 is MNHEY and CDR2 SVGAGI. The V end was cut by 0 bases, the J end by 2 bases, with 10 bases between. Sample: PBMCs from the stem cell graft donor, taken from the stem cell graft. The chain links TRBV6-5 to TRBJ2-2; D remains ambiguous. The source of this sequence is a human donor who donated a stem cell graft to a child with aplastic anemia. The CDR3 here is CASSYSRRDNTGELFF. CDR3 bases: TGTGCCAGCAGTTACTCTAGGCGCGACAACACCGGGGAGCTGTTTTTT.